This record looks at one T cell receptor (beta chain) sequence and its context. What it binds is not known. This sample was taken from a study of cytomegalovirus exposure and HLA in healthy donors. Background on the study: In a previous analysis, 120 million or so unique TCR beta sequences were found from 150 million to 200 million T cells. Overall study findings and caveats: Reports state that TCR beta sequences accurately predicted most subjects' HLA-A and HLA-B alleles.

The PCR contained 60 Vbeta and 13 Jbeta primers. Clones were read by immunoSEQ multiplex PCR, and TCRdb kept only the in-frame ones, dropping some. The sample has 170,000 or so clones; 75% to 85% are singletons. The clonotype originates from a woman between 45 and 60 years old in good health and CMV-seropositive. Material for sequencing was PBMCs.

The CDR3 loop reads CASSDSTSGDYNEQFF. The CDR3 nucleotides are TGTGCCAGCAGTGACTCGACTAGCGGGGACTACAATGAGCAGTTCTTC. The V and J genes are TRBV6-4 and TRBJ2-1; 11 bases are shared with TRBD2. The CDR3 covers 16 residues. V shed 0 bases and J 3 bases; nucleotides not matched to a gene: 1. The germline CDR1 and CDR2 sequences are MRHNA and SNTAGT.